This T cell receptor beta chain is from a study of blood T cell repertoires in COVID-19. In its sample, this clone was seen once. Trimming at V came to 4 bases and at J to 5 bases, leaving 6 bases not matched to a gene. The length of the CDR3 is 15 residues. The V gene's germline CDR1 is LGHDT and CDR2 YNNKEL (reference sequence). Authors' analysis steps: Reference gene primer amplification in the assay estimated nucleated cell counts. Profiling relied on immunoSEQ multiplex PCR, and the TCRdb table lists in-frame clones only, not all of them. The V and J calls and clone size are taken from that table; D and trimming were inferred from the DNA. The repertoire holds approximately 62,000 clones, with roughly 72% as singletons.

The specimen sequenced was peripheral blood. The chain employs TRBV3-1 (or the pseudogene TRBV3-2) and TRBJ1-5; 9 bases are shared with TRBD1. This TCR was sampled from a woman between 50 and 59 years old with active or convalescent COVID-19. CDR3 DNA: TGTGCCAGCAGCCCTGGGACAGGGTATCATCAGCCCCAGCATTTT. Amino acid sequence: CASSPGTGYHQPQHF.